This TCR beta chain was captured in a study of cytotoxic CD8 clonotypes in ibrutinib-treated CLL. Method: immunoSEQ multiplex PCR; TCRdb's copy keeps in-frame clones and lacks some. The table shows around 310,000 clones, with more than 65% occurring only once. This clonotype was obtained from a human donor with chronic lymphocytic leukemia. Material: PBMCs, obtained before ibrutinib treatment.

The CDR3 DNA is TGTGCCAGCAGTTATGGTGAGACCCAGTACTTC. Translated: CASSYGETQYF. V and J are TRBV6-6 and TRBJ2-5; D unclear. Looked up from germline, CDR1 is MNHNY and CDR2 is SVGAGI (reference sequence). Trimming left V 3 bases short and J 5 bases short, with 4 bases between. The CDR3 covers 11 residues.